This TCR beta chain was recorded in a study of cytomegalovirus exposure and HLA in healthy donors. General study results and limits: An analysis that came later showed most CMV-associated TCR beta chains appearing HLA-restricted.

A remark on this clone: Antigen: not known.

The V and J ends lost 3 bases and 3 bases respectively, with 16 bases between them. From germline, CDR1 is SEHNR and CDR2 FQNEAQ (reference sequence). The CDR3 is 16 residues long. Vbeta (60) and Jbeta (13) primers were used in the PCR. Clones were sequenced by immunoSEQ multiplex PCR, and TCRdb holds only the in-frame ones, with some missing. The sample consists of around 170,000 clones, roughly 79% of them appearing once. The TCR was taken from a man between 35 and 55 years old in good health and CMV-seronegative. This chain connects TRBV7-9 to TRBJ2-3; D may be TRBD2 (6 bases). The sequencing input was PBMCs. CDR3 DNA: TGTGCCAGCAGCTTCGTTACGGGACTCCGGACAGATACGCAGTATTTT. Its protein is CASSFVTGLRTDTQYF.